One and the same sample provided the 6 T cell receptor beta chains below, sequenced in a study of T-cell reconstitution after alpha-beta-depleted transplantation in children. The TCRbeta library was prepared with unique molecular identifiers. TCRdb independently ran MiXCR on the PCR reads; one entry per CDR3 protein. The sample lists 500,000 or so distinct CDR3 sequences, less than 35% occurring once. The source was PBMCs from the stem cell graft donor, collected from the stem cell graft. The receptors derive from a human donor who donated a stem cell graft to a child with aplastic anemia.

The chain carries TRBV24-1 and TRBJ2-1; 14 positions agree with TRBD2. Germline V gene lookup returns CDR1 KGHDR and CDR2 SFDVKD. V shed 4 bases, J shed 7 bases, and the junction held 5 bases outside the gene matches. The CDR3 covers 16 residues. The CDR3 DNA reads TGTGCCACCAGTGACCGGGGACTAGCGGGAGTGAATGAGCAGTTCTTC. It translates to CATSDRGLAGVNEQFF.

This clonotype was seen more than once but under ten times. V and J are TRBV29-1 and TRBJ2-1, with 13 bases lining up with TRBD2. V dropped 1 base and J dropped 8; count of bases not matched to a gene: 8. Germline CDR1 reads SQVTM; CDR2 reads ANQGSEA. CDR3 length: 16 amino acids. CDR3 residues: CSVEVSRTSGRYEQFF. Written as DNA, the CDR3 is TGCAGCGTTGAAGTCTCACGGACTAGCGGGAGATATGAGCAGTTCTTC.

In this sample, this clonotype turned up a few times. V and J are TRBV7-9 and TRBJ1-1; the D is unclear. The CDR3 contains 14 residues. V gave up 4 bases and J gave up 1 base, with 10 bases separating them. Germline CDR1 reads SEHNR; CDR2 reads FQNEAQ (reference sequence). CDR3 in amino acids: CASSWVGGNTEAFF. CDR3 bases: TGTGCCAGCAGCTGGGTGGGTGGGAACACTGAAGCTTTCTTT.

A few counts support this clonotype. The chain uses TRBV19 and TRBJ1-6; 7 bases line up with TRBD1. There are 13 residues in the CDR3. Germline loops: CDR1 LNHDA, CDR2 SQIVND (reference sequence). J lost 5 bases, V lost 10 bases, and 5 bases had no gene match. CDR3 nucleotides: TGTGCCACCCAGACAGGGAATAATTCACCCCTCCACTTT. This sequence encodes CATQTGNNSPLHF.

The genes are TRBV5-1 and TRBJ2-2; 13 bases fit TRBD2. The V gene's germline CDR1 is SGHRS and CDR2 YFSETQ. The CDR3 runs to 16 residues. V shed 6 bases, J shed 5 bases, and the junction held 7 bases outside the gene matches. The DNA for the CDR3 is TGCGCCAGCACCGGACTAGCGGGAGTTGGGACCGGGGAGCTGTTTTTT. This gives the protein CASTGLAGVGTGELFF.

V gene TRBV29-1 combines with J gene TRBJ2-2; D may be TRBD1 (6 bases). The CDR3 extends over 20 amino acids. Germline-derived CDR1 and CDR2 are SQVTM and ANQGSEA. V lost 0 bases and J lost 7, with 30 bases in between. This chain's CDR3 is CSVEEFSLSGQGSHSGELFF. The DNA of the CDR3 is TGCAGCGTTGAAGAATTTTCTCTTTCTGGGCAGGGGTCACACAGCGGGGAGCTGTTTTTT.